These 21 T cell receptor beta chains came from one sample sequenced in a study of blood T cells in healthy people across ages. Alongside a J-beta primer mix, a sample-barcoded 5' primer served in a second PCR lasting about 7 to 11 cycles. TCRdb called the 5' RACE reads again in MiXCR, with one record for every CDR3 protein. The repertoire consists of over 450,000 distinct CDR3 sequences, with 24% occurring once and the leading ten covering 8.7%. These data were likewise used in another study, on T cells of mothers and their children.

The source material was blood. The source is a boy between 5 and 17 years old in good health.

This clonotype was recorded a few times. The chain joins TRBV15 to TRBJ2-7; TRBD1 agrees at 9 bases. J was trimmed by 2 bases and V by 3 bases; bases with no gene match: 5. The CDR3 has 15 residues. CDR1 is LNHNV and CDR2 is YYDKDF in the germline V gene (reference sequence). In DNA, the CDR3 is TGTGCCACCAGCAGTACCGGGACAGGGACCTACGAGCAGTACTTC. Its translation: CATSSTGTGTYEQYF.

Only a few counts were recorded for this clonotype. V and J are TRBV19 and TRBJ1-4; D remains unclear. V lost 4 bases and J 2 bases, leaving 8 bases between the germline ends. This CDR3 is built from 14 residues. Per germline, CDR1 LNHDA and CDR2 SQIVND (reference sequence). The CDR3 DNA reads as TGTGCCAGTAGTAGAGGACGGACTAATGAAAAACTGTTTTTT. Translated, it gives CASSRGRTNEKLFF.

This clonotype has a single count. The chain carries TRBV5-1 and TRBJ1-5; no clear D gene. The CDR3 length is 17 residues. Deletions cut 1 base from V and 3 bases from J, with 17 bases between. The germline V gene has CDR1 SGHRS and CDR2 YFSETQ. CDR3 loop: CASSLKVPSRLNQPQHF. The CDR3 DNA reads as TGCGCCAGCAGCTTGAAAGTCCCGTCCCGCCTCAATCAGCCCCAGCATTTT.

In DNA, the CDR3 is TGTGCCAGCAGCGCCGGACAGGGATTGGGCACAGATACGCAGTATTTT. Protein sequence: CASSAGQGLGTDTQYF. The rearrangement links TRBV9 to TRBJ2-3; TRBD1 aligns across 8 bases. V was clipped by 3 bases and J by 1 base; unmatched bases: 7. Per the germline V gene, CDR1 is SGDLS and CDR2 is YYNGEE. The CDR3 has 16 residues.

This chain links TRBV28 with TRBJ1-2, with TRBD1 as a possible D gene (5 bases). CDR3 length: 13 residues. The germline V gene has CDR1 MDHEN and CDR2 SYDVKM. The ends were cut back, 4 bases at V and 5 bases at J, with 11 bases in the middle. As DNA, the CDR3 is TGTGCCAGCAGTTCGGGCAGGGCTTATGGCTACACCTTC. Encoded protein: CASSSGRAYGYTF.

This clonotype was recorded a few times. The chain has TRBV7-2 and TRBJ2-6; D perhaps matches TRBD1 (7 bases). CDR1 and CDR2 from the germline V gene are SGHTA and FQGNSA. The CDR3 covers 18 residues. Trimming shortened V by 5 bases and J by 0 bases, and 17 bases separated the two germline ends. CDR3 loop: CASSQRTGGLSGANVLTF. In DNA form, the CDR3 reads TGTGCCAGCAGCCAACGGACAGGAGGGCTCTCTGGGGCCAACGTCCTGACTTTC.

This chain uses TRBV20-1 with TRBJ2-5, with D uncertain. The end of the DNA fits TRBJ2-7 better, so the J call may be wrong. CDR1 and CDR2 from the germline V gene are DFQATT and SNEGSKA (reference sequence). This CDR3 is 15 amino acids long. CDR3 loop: CSASARSMEVYEQYF. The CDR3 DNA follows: TGCAGTGCTAGCGCCCGTTCCATGGAAGTCTACGAGCAGTACTTC.

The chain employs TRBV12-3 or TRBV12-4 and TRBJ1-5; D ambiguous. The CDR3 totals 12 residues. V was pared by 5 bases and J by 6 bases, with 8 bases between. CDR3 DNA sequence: TGTGCCAGCAGTCAGTATGGTCAGCCCCAGCATTTT. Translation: CASSQYGQPQHF.

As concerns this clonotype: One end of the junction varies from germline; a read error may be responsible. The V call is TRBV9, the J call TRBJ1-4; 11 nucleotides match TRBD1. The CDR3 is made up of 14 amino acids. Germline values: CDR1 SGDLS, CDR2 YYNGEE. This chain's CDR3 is CVSKRGTGGEKLFF. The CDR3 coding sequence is TGTGTCAGCAAGAGGGGGACAGGGGGGGAAAAACTGTTTTTT.

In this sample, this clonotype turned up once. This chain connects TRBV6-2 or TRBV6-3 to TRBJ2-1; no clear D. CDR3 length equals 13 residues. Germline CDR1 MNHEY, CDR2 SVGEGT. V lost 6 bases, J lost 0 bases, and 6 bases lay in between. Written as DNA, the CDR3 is TGTGCCAGCAGGACACCCTCCTACAATGAGCAGTTCTTC. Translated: CASRTPSYNEQFF.

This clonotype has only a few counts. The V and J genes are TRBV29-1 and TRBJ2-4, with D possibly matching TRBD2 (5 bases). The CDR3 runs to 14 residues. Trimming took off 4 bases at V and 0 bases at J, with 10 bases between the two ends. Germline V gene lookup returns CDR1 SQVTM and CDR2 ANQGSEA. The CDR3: CSVVPGLAKNIQYF. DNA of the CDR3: TGCAGCGTTGTCCCAGGACTAGCCAAAAACATTCAGTACTTC.

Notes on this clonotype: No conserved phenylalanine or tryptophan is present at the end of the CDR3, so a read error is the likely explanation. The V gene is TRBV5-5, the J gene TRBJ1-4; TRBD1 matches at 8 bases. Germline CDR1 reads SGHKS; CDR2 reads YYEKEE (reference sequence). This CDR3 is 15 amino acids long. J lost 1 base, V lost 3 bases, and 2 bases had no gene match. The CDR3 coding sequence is TGTGCCAGCAGCTCCGGGACAGGAACTAATGAAAAACTGTTTCTT. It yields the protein CASSSGTGTNEKLFL.

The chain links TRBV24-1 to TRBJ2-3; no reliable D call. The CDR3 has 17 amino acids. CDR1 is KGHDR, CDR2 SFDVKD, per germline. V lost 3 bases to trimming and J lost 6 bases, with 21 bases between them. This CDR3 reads CATSDHPTTGKSDTQYF. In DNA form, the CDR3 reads TGTGCCACCAGTGATCACCCCACGACCGGAAAGTCCGATACGCAGTATTTT.

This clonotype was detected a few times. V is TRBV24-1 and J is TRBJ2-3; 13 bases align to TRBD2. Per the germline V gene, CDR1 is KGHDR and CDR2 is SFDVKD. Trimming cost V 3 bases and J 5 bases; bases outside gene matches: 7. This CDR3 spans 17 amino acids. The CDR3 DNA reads TGTGCCACCAGTGATACACTAGCGGGGGGGCCCCAAGATACGCAGTATTTT. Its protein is CATSDTLAGGPQDTQYF.

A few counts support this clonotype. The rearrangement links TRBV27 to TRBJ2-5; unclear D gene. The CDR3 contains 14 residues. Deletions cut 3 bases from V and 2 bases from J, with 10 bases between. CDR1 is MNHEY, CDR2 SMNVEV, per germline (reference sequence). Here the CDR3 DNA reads TGTGCCAGCAGTTTCTACAACAGACAAGAGACCCAGTACTTC. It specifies CASSFYNRQETQYF.

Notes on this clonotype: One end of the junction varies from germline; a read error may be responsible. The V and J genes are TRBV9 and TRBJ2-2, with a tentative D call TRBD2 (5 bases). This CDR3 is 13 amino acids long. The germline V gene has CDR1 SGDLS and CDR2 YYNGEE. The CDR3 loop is CASSPAYTGEPFF. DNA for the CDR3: TGTGCCAGCAGCCCCGCGTATACCGGGGAGCCGTTTTTT.

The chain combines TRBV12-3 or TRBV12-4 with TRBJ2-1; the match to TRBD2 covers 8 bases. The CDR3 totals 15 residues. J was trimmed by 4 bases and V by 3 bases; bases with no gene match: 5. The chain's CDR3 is CASSLSVAGYNEQFF. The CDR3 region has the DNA TGTGCCAGCAGTTTGTCGGTAGCGGGGTACAATGAGCAGTTCTTC.

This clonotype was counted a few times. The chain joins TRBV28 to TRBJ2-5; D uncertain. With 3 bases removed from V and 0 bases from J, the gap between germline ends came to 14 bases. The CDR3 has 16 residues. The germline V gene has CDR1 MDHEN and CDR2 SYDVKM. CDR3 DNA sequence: TGTGCCAGCAGTTTGGTGCCGGGTGGGGACCAAGAGACCCAGTACTTC. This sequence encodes CASSLVPGGDQETQYF.

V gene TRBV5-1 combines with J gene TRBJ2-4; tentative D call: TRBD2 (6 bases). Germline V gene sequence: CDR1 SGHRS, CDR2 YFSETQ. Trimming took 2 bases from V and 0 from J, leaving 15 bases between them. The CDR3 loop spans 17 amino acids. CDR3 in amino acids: CASSFSGGTIAKNIQYF. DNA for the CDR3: TGCGCCAGCAGCTTTTCCGGGGGAACAATAGCCAAAAACATTCAGTACTTC.

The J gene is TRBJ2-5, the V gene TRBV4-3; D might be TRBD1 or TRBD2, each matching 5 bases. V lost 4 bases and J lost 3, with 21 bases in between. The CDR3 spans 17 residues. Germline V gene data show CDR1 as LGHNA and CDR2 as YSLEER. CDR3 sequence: CASSPKTSRDVEETQYF. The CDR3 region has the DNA TGCGCCAGCAGCCCCAAAACCAGCCGGGACGTAGAAGAGACCCAGTACTTC.

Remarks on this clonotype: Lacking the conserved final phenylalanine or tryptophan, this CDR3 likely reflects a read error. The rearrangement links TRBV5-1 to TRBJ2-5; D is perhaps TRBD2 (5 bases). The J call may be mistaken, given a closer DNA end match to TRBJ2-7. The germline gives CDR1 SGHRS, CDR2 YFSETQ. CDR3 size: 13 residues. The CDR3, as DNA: TGCGCCAGCAGCTCCCTCCGGGACTACGAGCAGTACCTC. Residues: CASSSLRDYEQYL.